This entry describes one T cell receptor (beta chain). Produced via immunoSEQ multiplex PCR; TCRdb's table is partial and in-frame only. The sample consists of 400,000 to 450,000 clones, less than 95% of them appearing once. This CDR3 has 17 amino acids. CDR1 and CDR2 from the germline V gene are SGHVS and FQNEAQ. V lost 1 base to trimming and J lost 7 bases; unmatched junction nucleotides: 11. This specimen comes from a study of blood T cell repertoires in COVID-19. Study context: There were acute and convalescent COVID-19 samples, and they came from the United States, Italy and Spain. T cells, B-cell-depleted T cells, or PBMCs supplied cDNA or gDNA.

Participant reports of clinical history set cohort assignment. The recovered donors of Cohort 3 showed two negative PCRs, clearance, or symptom resolution. The origin of this receptor is a man younger than 35 who had recovered from COVID-19. The rearrangement joins TRBV7-8 to TRBJ2-1; 9 bases fit TRBD1. The sample taken for sequencing was PBMCs or T cells enriched from blood (not recorded which). The DNA of the CDR3 is TGTGCCAGCAGCTTAGTGGGACAGGGAAGGCAGCTAAATGAGCAGTTCTTC. Its protein is CASSLVGQGRQLNEQFF. Full variable domain (rest looked up from reference TRBV7-8 and TRBJ2-1): GAGVSQSPRYKVAKRGQDVALRCDPISGHVSLFWYQQALGQGPEFLTYFQNEAQLDKSGLPSDRFFAERPEGSVSTLKIQRTQQEDSAVYLCASSLVGQGRQLNEQFFGPGTRLTVL.